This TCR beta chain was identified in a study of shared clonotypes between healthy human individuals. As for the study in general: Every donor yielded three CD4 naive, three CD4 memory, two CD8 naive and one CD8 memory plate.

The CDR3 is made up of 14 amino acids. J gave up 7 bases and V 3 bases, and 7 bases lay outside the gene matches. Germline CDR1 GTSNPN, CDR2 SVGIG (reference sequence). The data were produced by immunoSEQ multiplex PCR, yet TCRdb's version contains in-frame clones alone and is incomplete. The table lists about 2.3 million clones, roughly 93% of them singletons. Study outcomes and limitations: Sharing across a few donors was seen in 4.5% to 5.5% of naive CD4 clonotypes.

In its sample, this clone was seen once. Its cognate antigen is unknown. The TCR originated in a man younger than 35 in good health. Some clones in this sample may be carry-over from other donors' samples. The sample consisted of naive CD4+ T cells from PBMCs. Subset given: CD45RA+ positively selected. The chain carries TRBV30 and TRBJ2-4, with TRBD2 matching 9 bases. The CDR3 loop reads CAWSPGLAHNIQYF. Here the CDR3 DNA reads TGTGCCTGGAGCCCCGGACTAGCGCATAACATTCAGTACTTC.